This T cell receptor (beta chain) came from a study of cytomegalovirus exposure and HLA in healthy donors. Study-wide context: The platform used for the 120 or so validation repertoires matched that of the approximately 640 first-cohort repertoires, a later analysis reported. General study findings and limits: For most TCR sequences rarity was the rule, although some public TCRs occurred in many donors. Cytomegalovirus-associated status was assigned to 150 or so TCR beta chains.

The ends were cut back, 4 bases at V and 0 bases at J, with 6 bases in the middle. Germline CDR1 is SGHDT and CDR2 is YYEEEE. The length of the CDR3 is 13 residues. A word on this clone: Its target is not known.

Assay used: immunoSEQ multiplex PCR; TCRdb lists only in-frame clones, some missing. The profile shows a few hundred thousand clones, approximately 86% of them singletons. The receptor was derived from a woman younger than 30 in good health and CMV-seronegative. The V gene is TRBV5-6, the J gene TRBJ2-3, with a possible D match to TRBD2 (5 bases). The sequenced sample consisted of PBMCs. The CDR3 region is CASSRTSTDTQYF. The DNA of the CDR3 is TGTGCCAGCAGCAGGACTAGCACAGATACGCAGTATTTT.